The sequence of this T cell receptor beta chain was determined in a study of blood T cell repertoires in COVID-19. Study-level background: Material from acute and convalescent COVID-19 was sourced from the United States, Italy and Spain. PBMCs, B-cell-depleted T cells, or T cells provided the cDNA or gDNA that made up the material.

Germline V CDR1 and CDR2: SNHLY, FYNNEI. V was pared by 8 bases and J by 3 bases, with 14 bases between. This CDR3 comprises 14 residues. Original handling: Amplification with reference gene primers provided the estimates of nucleated cell counts. Method: immunoSEQ multiplex PCR; TCRdb's copy keeps in-frame clones and lacks some. V and J calls and clone size are copied from that table; D and trimming were computed from the DNA. In the table there are some 48,000 clones, 75% to 90% of which are singletons. This chain connects TRBV2 to TRBJ1-5; D may be TRBD1 (5 bases). The clonotype originates from a woman of 80 years or more in a cohort sampled during active or convalescent COVID-19. Sequenced material: peripheral blood. CDR3 sequence reads: CASSLEQDNQPQHF. The CDR3 DNA reads TGTGCCAGCTCCCTGGAACAGGACAATCAGCCCCAGCATTTT.